These 23 T cell receptor beta chains originate from one sample sequenced in a study of Ad26.COV2.S vaccination and SARS-CoV-2 variants. As to treatment: some 19 received Ad26.COV2.S at low or high dose, single or two shots; five or six received placebo; per-sample allocation not given. The study sampled participants on day 63 after the first vaccine or placebo injection. The method was immunoSEQ multiplex PCR; TCRdb's version includes in-frame clones alone and lacks a portion of them. The sample contains approximately 420,000 clones, 88% of which appear only once. The source material was peripheral blood, sampled in a trial of Ad26.COV2.S vaccine versus placebo. All receptors come from a person between 18 and 60 years old who received the Ad26.COV2.S COVID-19 vaccine or a placebo.

Here the CDR3 DNA reads TGTGCCAGCAGCTTTCAGGTCGGACAGGGGGCCTGGGAAAAACTGTTTTTT. Protein product: CASSFQVGQGAWEKLFF. This chain uses TRBV11-2 with TRBJ1-4, with 11 bases fitting TRBD1. CDR3 length: 17 amino acids. Germline lookup yields CDR1 SGHAT and CDR2 FQNNGV. Losses at the gene ends were 3 bases for V and 8 bases for J; bases not matched to a gene: 11. The full variable domain, with the rest looked up from reference TRBV11-2 and TRBJ1-4, is EAGVAQSPRYKIIEKRQSVAFWCNPISGHATLYWYQQILGQGPKLLIQFQNNGVVDDSQLPKDRFSAERLKGVDSTLKIQPAKLEDSAVYLCASSFQVGQGAWEKLFFGSGTQLSVL.

This clone was seen a few times. V is TRBV2 and J is TRBJ1-1; D remains unclear. Germline CDR1 is SNHLY and CDR2 is FYNNEI. This CDR3 is 12 amino acids long. Deletions cut 6 bases from V and 1 base from J, with 6 bases between. The CDR3 reads CASSRRNTEAFF. Written as DNA, the CDR3 is TGTGCCAGCAGCCGGAGGAACACTGAAGCTTTCTTT.

The chain has TRBV5-1 and TRBJ1-6; D uncertain. CDR1 SGHRS and CDR2 YFSETQ come from the germline V gene. V shed 0 bases and J shed 13 bases, with 17 bases lying between them. The CDR3 sequence is 15 residues long. Here the CDR3 DNA reads TGCGCCAGCAGCTTGGGACACGGGGAAACGAGGCCCCTCCACTTT. Translating it yields CASSLGHGETRPLHF.

V and J are TRBV7-9 and TRBJ1-4; maybe TRBD1 (6 bases). Germline-derived CDR1 and CDR2 are SEHNR and FQNEAQ (reference sequence). The CDR3 has 16 amino acids. With 1 base removed from V and 3 bases from J, the gap between germline ends came to 12 bases. CDR3 bases: TGTGCCAGCAGCTTAGTCCACAGGGTTTCTAATGAAAAACTGTTTTTT. Protein: CASSLVHRVSNEKLFF.

V and J are TRBV4-3 and TRBJ1-6; D possibly corresponds to TRBD1 (6 bases). V was trimmed by 0 bases and J by 7 bases, leaving 16 bases between them. The CDR3 runs to 17 residues. CDR1 and CDR2 from the germline V gene are LGHNA and YSLEER. DNA of the CDR3: TGCGCCAGCAGCCAAGATCCGAGACAGGAGTGGAATTCACCCCTCCACTTT. The encoded protein is CASSQDPRQEWNSPLHF.

This sequence joins TRBV11-2 and TRBJ1-2; a weak D match, TRBD1 (5 bases). Germline assignment: CDR1 SGHAT and CDR2 FQNNGV. The CDR3 is 16 residues long. The V end lost 6 bases, the J end lost 3 bases, and 20 bases lay between the germline ends. CDR3 bases: TGTGCCAGCAGTCCCGTAGGGGCAGGGCACCACTATGGCTACACCTTC. Translation: CASSPVGAGHHYGYTF.

The chain joins TRBV18 to TRBJ1-1, with D hard to call. There are 13 residues in the CDR3. V was trimmed by 1 base and J by 6 bases, leaving 9 bases between them. Germline CDR1 is KGHSH and CDR2 is LQKENI. The CDR3 nucleotides are TGTGCCAGCTCACCACAGGAGACGGCTGAAGCTTTCTTT. As protein: CASSPQETAEAFF.

The chain employs TRBV13 and TRBJ2-5, with TRBD2 as a possible D gene (6 bases). The CDR3 spans 16 residues. Trimming shortened V by 4 bases and J by 5 bases, and 20 bases separated the two germline ends. Germline V CDR1 and CDR2: PRHDT, FYEKMQ (reference sequence). This chain's CDR3 is CASSSEGASRSETQYF. CDR3 nucleotide sequence: TGTGCCAGCAGCTCGGAGGGAGCGTCGAGAAGTGAGACCCAGTACTTC.

DNA for the CDR3: TGTGCCAGCAGCTTCGGGGTAGTTTACGAGCAGTACTTC. Translating it yields CASSFGVVYEQYF. The rearrangement joins TRBV7-8 to TRBJ2-7, with TRBD2 as a possible D gene (5 bases). The V end was cut by 3 bases, the J end by 4 bases, with 10 bases between. The CDR3 extends over 13 amino acids. The V gene's germline CDR1 is SGHVS and CDR2 FQNEAQ. Together with reference TRBV7-8 and TRBJ2-7, the CDR3 gives the full variable domain: GAGVSQSPRYKVAKRGQDVALRCDPISGHVSLFWYQQALGQGPEFLTYFQNEAQLDKSGLPSDRFFAERPEGSVSTLKIQRTQQEDSAVYLCASSFGVVYEQYFGPGTRLTVT.

The chain joins TRBV20-1 to TRBJ1-1; D ambiguous. V lost 6 bases and J lost 14, with 16 bases in between. The CDR3 is made up of 10 amino acids. Germline-derived CDR1 and CDR2 are DFQATT and SNEGSKA (reference sequence). The CDR3 sequence: CSAPIFTPFF. CDR3 bases: TGCAGTGCCCCGATCTTCACGCCGTTCTTT.

This chain uses TRBV5-6 with TRBJ1-1, with a tentative D call TRBD1 (5 bases). The CDR3 consists of 14 residues. The germline V gene has CDR1 SGHDT and CDR2 YYEEEE. Deletions cut 0 bases from V and 1 base from J, with 7 bases between. For the CDR3, the DNA is TGTGCCAGCAGCTTGGACAGGCAGAACACTGAAGCTTTCTTT. It translates to CASSLDRQNTEAFF.

The CDR3 coding sequence is TGTGCCAGCAGCGCTGACGGGACGGTAAAAAACGAGCAGTACTTC. Its translation: CASSADGTVKNEQYF. The V call is TRBV5-4, the J call TRBJ2-7; D may match TRBD1 or TRBD2 (5 bases each). This CDR3 comprises 15 residues. Trimming stripped 4 bases from V and 5 bases from J, with 19 bases between. Germline V gene data show CDR1 as SGHNT and CDR2 as YYREEE (reference sequence).

The J gene is TRBJ2-3, the V gene TRBV19, with D perhaps TRBD1 (6 bases). V was pared by 8 bases and J by 11 bases, with 17 bases between. The CDR3 has 12 residues. Germline lookup yields CDR1 LNHDA and CDR2 SQIVND (reference sequence). The CDR3 region has the DNA TGTGCCAGTGCTGACAGGAAGGATGGGCAGTATTTT. This sequence encodes CASADRKDGQYF.

The table lists this clone with a few counts. The V call is TRBV16, the J call TRBJ2-7; D remains ambiguous. This CDR3 comprises 13 residues. V lost 0 bases and J lost 3, with 6 bases in between. Germline CDR1 reads KGHSY; CDR2 reads FQNENV. CDR3 DNA: TGTGCCAGCAGCCAATCGCGCGGCTACGAGCAGTACTTC. This encodes CASSQSRGYEQYF. Full variable domain (outside the CDR3, taken from reference TRBV16 and TRBJ2-7): GEEVAQTPKHLVRGEGQKAKLYCAPIKGHSYVFWYQQVLKNEFKFLISFQNENVFDETGMPKERFSAKCLPNSPCSLEIQATKLEDSAVYFCASSQSRGYEQYFGPGTRLTVT.

This chain connects TRBV29-1 to TRBJ1-2; D is ambiguous. Trimming took off 3 bases at V and 7 bases at J, with 9 bases between the two ends. In germline, CDR1 is SQVTM, CDR2 ANQGSEA. This CDR3 comprises 11 residues. This chain's CDR3 is CSVESLGGYTF. The CDR3 DNA sequence: TGCAGCGTTGAGTCCCTAGGTGGCTACACCTTC.

V gene TRBV6-5 combines with J gene TRBJ1-6, with D maybe TRBD1 (6 bases). The CDR3 is made up of 15 amino acids. The V gene's germline CDR1 is MNHEY and CDR2 SVGAGI. Trimming took 7 bases from V and 7 from J, leaving 17 bases between them. The CDR3 spells CASTPFPRGNSPLHF. The CDR3, as DNA: TGTGCCAGCACCCCCTTTCCAAGGGGGAATTCACCCCTCCACTTT.

The chain carries TRBV3-1 (or the pseudogene TRBV3-2) and TRBJ2-2; D perhaps matches TRBD2 (5 bases). This CDR3 has 17 amino acids. Germline V gene data show CDR1 as LGHDT and CDR2 as YNNKEL (reference sequence). The V gene lost 1 base and the J gene lost 1 base, with 13 bases spanning the gap. The DNA of the CDR3 is TGTGCCAGCAGCCAAGGAGTTCTAGCAGGGAACACCGGGGAGCTGTTTTTT. Translation: CASSQGVLAGNTGELFF.

In its sample, this clone was seen once. V usage is TRBV28 and J usage is TRBJ2-5; 8 positions match TRBD2. With 5 bases clipped from V and 5 bases from J, the junction kept 10 bases outside the gene matches. The V gene's germline CDR1 is MDHEN and CDR2 SYDVKM. CDR3 length: 15 residues. CDR3 sequence: CASSPPKRGWETQYF. The CDR3 DNA is TGTGCCAGCAGTCCCCCCAAGCGGGGGTGGGAGACCCAGTACTTC.

This chain links TRBV2 with TRBJ2-7; D perhaps matches TRBD2 (5 bases). V gave up 6 bases and J gave up 0 bases, with 12 bases separating them. Germline V gene lookup returns CDR1 SNHLY and CDR2 FYNNEI. This CDR3 comprises 14 residues. The CDR3 DNA is TGTGCCAGCAGCCCGACGGGGAGCTCCTACGAGCAGTACTTC. This gives the protein CASSPTGSSYEQYF.

This rearrangement joins TRBV5-4 to TRBJ2-3; D not certain. V was trimmed by 4 bases and J by 0 bases, leaving 21 bases between them. CDR1 and CDR2 (germline): SGHNT, YYREEE (reference sequence). The CDR3 loop spans 18 amino acids. Written as DNA, the CDR3 is TGTGCCAGCAGCCCCTGGGCCCGGGCAGCCACTAGCACAGATACGCAGTATTTT. Translated: CASSPWARAATSTDTQYF.

The genes are TRBV6-6 and TRBJ2-4; a weak D match, TRBD2 (5 bases). The CDR3 spans 14 residues. V lost 2 bases, J lost 5 bases, and 10 bases lay in between. Germline V gene sequence: CDR1 MNHNY, CDR2 SVGAGI (reference sequence). The CDR3 is CASSYPPGENIQYF. As DNA, the CDR3 is TGTGCCAGCAGTTACCCCCCCGGGGAAAACATTCAGTACTTC.

The chain recombines TRBV6-1 with TRBJ1-2, with D possibly being TRBD1 (5 bases). CDR3 size: 15 residues. Germline V CDR1 and CDR2: MNHNS, SASEGT. V gave up 2 bases and J gave up 2 bases, with 12 bases separating them. CDR3 in amino acids: CASSERPRVNYGYTF. The CDR3 DNA reads TGTGCCAGCAGTGAACGCCCCAGGGTAAACTATGGCTACACCTTC.

The J gene is TRBJ2-6, the V gene TRBV7-8; D ambiguous. This CDR3 region has 17 residues. Trimming pared 5 bases from V and 0 bases from J, leaving 14 bases between. Germline values: CDR1 SGHVS, CDR2 FQNEAQ. The CDR3 region is CASSLDDPGSGANVLTF. Written as DNA, the CDR3 is TGTGCCAGCAGCCTGGATGATCCCGGCTCTGGGGCCAACGTCCTGACTTTC.